These 31 T cell receptor beta chains originate from one sample sequenced in a study of T cell repertoires in cytomegalovirus infection. From the reads, TCRdb called clonotypes with MiXCR, one entry per CDR3 protein. The sample has 200,000 to 300,000 distinct CDR3 sequences; 6.5% are singletons. The material sequenced was PBMCs. These receptors all stem from a human donor in good health (CMV status not recorded). Some clones in this sample may be carry-over from other donors' samples.

Note on this clonotype: This may be a read error, as it is one base from a much larger clone. The chain carries TRBV14 and TRBJ1-1, with D tentatively TRBD1 (5 bases). V was pared by 1 base and J by 10 bases, with 13 bases between. From germline, CDR1 is SGHDN and CDR2 FVKESK. The CDR3 has 13 amino acids. In DNA, the CDR3 is TGTGCCAGCAGCCAAGGCGCCTCAGGGTCAGCTTTCTTT. Amino acid sequence: CASSQGASGSAFF.

The gene calls are TRBV5-1 and TRBJ1-5; D remains ambiguous. Trimming left V 1 base short and J 5 bases short, with 7 bases between. CDR3 length: 13 amino acids. The germline gives CDR1 SGHRS, CDR2 YFSETQ. This chain's CDR3 is CASSLSVDQPQHF. CDR3 nucleotide sequence: TGCGCCAGCAGCTTGTCGGTTGATCAGCCCCAGCATTTT.

This clonotype was counted ten times or more. The rearrangement uses TRBV4-2 and TRBJ2-7, with D perhaps TRBD1 (5 bases). This CDR3 comprises 15 residues. CDR1 LGHNA and CDR2 YNFKEQ come from the germline V gene. V was cut by 3 bases and J by 3 bases, with 15 bases left in between. The CDR3 loop is CASSHGLDSLYEQYF. In DNA form, the CDR3 reads TGTGCCAGCAGCCATGGTTTAGACAGTCTCTACGAGCAGTACTTC.

This clonotype has at least ten counts. The V call is TRBV20-1, the J call TRBJ2-1; D could derive from TRBD1 or TRBD2 (5 bases each). The CDR3 runs 15 residues. V was trimmed by 5 bases and J by 5 bases, leaving 19 bases between them. Germline V gives CDR1 DFQATT, CDR2 SNEGSKA (reference sequence). The CDR3 sequence is CSALALRDANNEQFF. The CDR3 DNA reads TGCAGTGCTCTAGCCCTCCGGGACGCAAACAATGAGCAGTTCTTC.

This clonotype was seen repeatedly, ten times or more. The chain has TRBV6-2 or TRBV6-3 and TRBJ1-1; D uncertain. The CDR3 extends over 10 amino acids. Germline CDR1 MNHEY, CDR2 SVGEGT. Trimming cost V 8 bases and J 7 bases, with 8 bases left between them. The DNA of the CDR3 is TGTGCCAGCCATGACGGTGAAGCTTTCTTT. Its translation is CASHDGEAFF.

The chain has TRBV5-1 and TRBJ2-7; TRBD1 aligns across 8 bases. Losses at the gene ends were 4 bases for V and 6 bases for J; bases not matched to a gene: 12. This CDR3 spans 15 amino acids. CDR1 is SGHRS, CDR2 YFSETQ, per germline. The CDR3 sequence is CASSPSQDRESEQYF. Here the CDR3 DNA reads TGCGCCAGCAGCCCCTCGCAGGACAGGGAATCCGAGCAGTACTTC.

In its sample, this clonotype was seen a few times. The chain couples TRBV6-2 or TRBV6-3 to TRBJ1-3; D possibly corresponds to TRBD1 (6 bases). Germline CDR1 MNHEY, CDR2 SVGEGT. The germline V and J ends were trimmed by 6 bases and 0 bases, with 12 bases remaining between them. This CDR3 is built from 15 residues. The CDR3: CASSPDRLSGNTIYF. CDR3 DNA sequence: TGTGCCAGCAGCCCGGACAGACTCTCTGGAAACACCATATATTTT.

This clonotype was seen many times. J is TRBJ1-5 and V is TRBV6-1; TRBD1 aligns across 8 bases. CDR1 MNHNS and CDR2 SASEGT come from the germline V gene. With 7 bases clipped from V and 4 bases from J, the junction kept 9 bases outside the gene matches. This CDR3 is built from 15 residues. CDR3: CASNYDRGINQPQHF. CDR3 bases: TGTGCCAGCAATTACGACAGGGGAATAAATCAGCCCCAGCATTTT.

This clonotype was observed at least ten times. This sequence joins TRBV7-7 and TRBJ2-5; TRBD2 agrees at 7 bases. Germline assignment: CDR1 SSHAT and CDR2 FNYEAQ (reference sequence). The length of the CDR3 is 13 residues. J lost 5 bases, V lost 5 bases, and 5 bases had no gene match. The DNA of the CDR3 is TGTGCCAGCAGCGGGGGGGTCCGGGAGACCCAGTACTTC. Translation: CASSGGVRETQYF.

The table lists this clonotype with a few counts. This chain uses TRBV10-3 with TRBJ2-7, with D perhaps TRBD1 (5 bases). Germline V CDR1 and CDR2: ENHRY, SYGVKD. This CDR3 spans 14 amino acids. V gave up 3 bases and J gave up 9 bases, with 18 bases separating them. As DNA, the CDR3 is TGTGCCATCAGTGAAGCCAGGGATCGTGACGGGCAGTACTTC. This codes for CAISEARDRDGQYF.

At least ten counts were recorded for this clonotype. J is TRBJ2-7 and V is TRBV7-2; D is unresolved. The CDR3 has 15 amino acids. Deletions cut 1 base from V and 2 bases from J, with 12 bases between. Germline V gene data show CDR1 as SGHTA and CDR2 as FQGNSA. The CDR3 spells CASSLESSVPYEQYF. CDR3 in DNA: TGTGCCAGCAGCTTAGAGAGCAGCGTGCCCTACGAGCAGTACTTC.

This clonotype was detected only a few times. A clone one base away is much larger, so this may be a read error. The chain uses TRBV6-6 and TRBJ2-7; D gene uncertain. Trimming removed 6 bases at V and 3 bases at J, with 6 bases between. This CDR3 comprises 11 residues. From germline, CDR1 is MNHNY and CDR2 SVGAGI (reference sequence). CDR3 DNA sequence: TGTGCCAGCAGCAACAACTACGAGCAGTACTTC. This codes for CASSNNYEQYF.

This clonotype has only a few counts. This sequence joins TRBV29-1 and TRBJ2-1; TRBD2 aligns across 9 bases. V dropped 6 bases and J dropped 7; count of bases not matched to a gene: 4. The CDR3 covers 12 residues. Germline V gene sequence: CDR1 SQVTM, CDR2 ANQGSEA. CDR3 sequence: CSVAGGPNEQFF. The CDR3 bases are TGCAGCGTCGCGGGGGGGCCAAATGAGCAGTTCTTC.

At least ten counts were recorded for this clonotype. The gene calls are TRBV7-2 and TRBJ2-3, with 9 bases aligning to TRBD2. The CDR3 sequence is 15 residues long. Trimming removed 4 bases from V and 7 bases from J; junction bases left unmatched: 9. Germline assignment: CDR1 SGHTA and CDR2 FQGNSA. The CDR3 DNA is TGTGCCAGCAGCTCCCGCGGGGGGGCCGATTATACGCAGTATTTT. This codes for CASSSRGGADYTQYF.

This clonotype has a count of ten or more. V usage is TRBV7-8 and J usage is TRBJ2-1; the match to TRBD2 covers 7 bases. Germline V gene sequence: CDR1 SGHVS, CDR2 FQNEAQ. V dropped 6 bases and J dropped 5; count of bases not matched to a gene: 7. The CDR3 totals 14 residues. As DNA, the CDR3 is TGTGCCAGCAGTCCGCGGGGGAGGAACAATGAGCAGTTCTTC. Protein: CASSPRGRNNEQFF.

This clonotype was counted many times. The genes are TRBV7-2 and TRBJ2-1, with 12 positions matching TRBD2. CDR3 size: 16 residues. Per germline, CDR1 SGHTA and CDR2 FQGNSA. V was pared by 4 bases and J by 7 bases, with 8 bases of the junction left unmatched. The CDR3 reads CASSWRGTSGLNEQFF. The CDR3 coding sequence is TGTGCCAGCAGCTGGAGGGGGACTAGCGGGTTGAATGAGCAGTTCTTC.

This clonotype was seen many times. V and J are TRBV7-2 and TRBJ2-2, with no clear D. The V gene's germline CDR1 is SGHTA and CDR2 FQGNSA. Trimming cost V 4 bases and J 11 bases, with 8 bases left between them. The CDR3 extends over 11 amino acids. The CDR3 is CASSSHPELFF. CDR3 coding DNA: TGTGCCAGCAGCTCCCACCCCGAGCTGTTTTTT.

This clonotype was counted ten times or more. The chain is built from TRBV29-1 and TRBJ1-2; D is unclear. The CDR3 spans 14 residues. CDR1 and CDR2 from the germline V gene are SQVTM and ANQGSEA. The V gene lost 2 bases and the J gene lost 4 bases, with 14 bases spanning the gap. The CDR3 DNA reads TGCAGCGTTGAACCCCGGGGTACGATCTATGGCTACACCTTC. Amino acids: CSVEPRGTIYGYTF.

This clonotype was found many times. The CDR3: CASSERPQAYGYTF. The CDR3 DNA follows: TGTGCCAGTAGTGAACGACCCCAAGCATATGGCTACACCTTC. The rearrangement joins TRBV19 to TRBJ1-2, with D uncertain. CDR1 is LNHDA, CDR2 SQIVND, per germline (reference sequence). The CDR3 extends over 14 amino acids. V was pared by 5 bases and J by 5 bases, with 15 bases between.

This clonotype occurred a few times. V usage is TRBV12-5 and J usage is TRBJ2-2, with 9 nucleotides matching TRBD1. Germline assignment: CDR1 LGHNT and CDR2 FRNRAP. The CDR3 totals 15 residues. Trimming took 6 bases from V and 2 from J; bases not matched to a gene: 4. CDR3 in DNA: TGTGCTAGTGGGGACAGGGGACGAAACACCGGGGAGCTGTTTTTT. Translated: CASGDRGRNTGELFF.

The rearrangement links TRBV5-5 to TRBJ2-3; D is uncertain. The V and J ends lost 0 bases and 4 bases respectively, with 12 bases between them. The CDR3 length is 15 residues. Germline V gene data show CDR1 as SGHKS and CDR2 as YYEKEE (reference sequence). The CDR3 coding sequence is TGTGCCAGCAGCTTGGGGGTGGGGTTTGCAGATACGCAGTATTTT. Translating gives CASSLGVGFADTQYF.

The V call is TRBV19, the J call TRBJ1-5; D gene uncertain. V shed 6 bases and J shed 1 base, with 13 bases lying between them. The CDR3 extends over 15 amino acids. Germline V gene sequence: CDR1 LNHDA, CDR2 SQIVND (reference sequence). CDR3 protein: CASSRDQISNQPQHF. The CDR3 nucleotides are TGTGCCAGTAGCCGCGACCAGATAAGCAATCAGCCCCAGCATTTT.

Many counts were recorded for this clonotype. This rearrangement joins TRBV29-1 to TRBJ2-5, with a weak D call TRBD2 (5 bases). The CDR3 is 14 amino acids. V dropped 6 bases and J dropped 2 bases, with 16 bases sitting between them. From germline, CDR1 is SQVTM and CDR2 ANQGSEA. Here the CDR3 DNA reads TGCAGCGTGCAAAAAGGACCGGGACAAGAGACCCAGTACTTC. This codes for CSVQKGPGQETQYF.

The sample holds many counts of this clonotype. This sequence joins TRBV7-9 and TRBJ2-2, with D unclear. V was trimmed by 5 bases and J by 2 bases, leaving 12 bases between them. CDR1 and CDR2 (germline): SEHNR, FQNEAQ (reference sequence). The CDR3 consists of 15 residues. The DNA of the CDR3 is TGTGCCAGCAGCCCGCCACGCACAAACACCGGGGAGCTGTTTTTT. As protein: CASSPPRTNTGELFF.

This clonotype has ten or more counts. The genes are TRBV5-1 and TRBJ2-5, with D possibly being TRBD1 (6 bases). V lost 1 base to trimming and J lost 5 bases, with 12 bases between them. Germline CDR1 is SGHRS and CDR2 is YFSETQ. The CDR3 runs to 14 residues. Written as DNA, the CDR3 is TGCGCCAGCAGCTTGATTAGGGACACTGAGACCCAGTACTTC. It encodes CASSLIRDTETQYF.

This clonotype was recorded many times. V and J are TRBV7-9 and TRBJ2-1, with 14 bases lining up with TRBD2. V lost 5 bases to trimming and J lost 4 bases; unmatched junction nucleotides: 19. Germline CDR1 is SEHNR and CDR2 is FQNEAQ (reference sequence). The CDR3 consists of 21 residues. CDR3: CASSPRSFRLAGGPGYNEQFF. The DNA for the CDR3 is TGTGCCAGCAGCCCCCGATCCTTCAGACTAGCGGGGGGGCCGGGATACAATGAGCAGTTCTTC.

As to this clonotype: This may come from a read error, since a much larger clone is one base off. The V and J genes are TRBV20-1 and TRBJ2-7, with TRBD1 matching 7 bases. The CDR3 spans 14 residues. After removal of 3 bases from V and 3 bases from J, the junction contained 8 bases not matched to a gene. Germline V gene sequence: CDR1 DFQATT, CDR2 SNEGSKA (reference sequence). CDR3 DNA: TGCAGTGCTAGTGACAGGGAACCTAACTACGAGCAGTACTTC. This translates into CSASDREPNYEQYF.

At least ten counts were recorded for this clonotype. The genes are TRBV7-2 and TRBJ2-7; 10 bases are a match to TRBD1. Germline CDR1 SGHTA, CDR2 FQGNSA. The V gene end was trimmed by 7 bases and the J gene end by 0 bases; junction bases not matched to a gene: 12. This CDR3 spans 17 amino acids. The CDR3 DNA reads TGTGCCAGCAACGACTTAATACGGACAGGGGGCTCCTACGAGCAGTACTTC. It translates to CASNDLIRTGGSYEQYF.

Many counts were recorded for this clonotype. This may stem from a read error, because a much larger clone lies one nucleotide away. The chain has TRBV20-1 and TRBJ2-7, with 9 bases matching TRBD2. The V segment lost 0 bases and the J segment 4 bases; nucleotides outside the gene matches: 4. The CDR3 is made up of 14 amino acids. Per the germline V gene, CDR1 is DFQATT and CDR2 is SNEGSKA (reference sequence). The CDR3 DNA reads as TGCAGTGCTAGAGATGGCGGGGGGGTTTACGAGCAGTACTTC. Translated: CSARDGGGVYEQYF.

This clonotype was seen many times. The rearrangement joins TRBV6-2 or TRBV6-3 to TRBJ2-1; 7 bases map to TRBD2. This CDR3 comprises 15 residues. J was trimmed by 3 bases and V by 4 bases; bases with no gene match: 6. CDR1 is MNHEY and CDR2 is SVGEGT in the germline V gene. CDR3 loop: CASSSGGGIYNEQFF. For the CDR3, the DNA is TGTGCCAGCAGTTCCGGCGGGGGAATCTACAATGAGCAGTTCTTC.

This clonotype has at least ten counts. The chain is built from TRBV7-9 and TRBJ2-7; D is perhaps TRBD2 (6 bases). Germline values: CDR1 SEHNR, CDR2 FQNEAQ (reference sequence). V lost 3 bases and J lost 5, with 20 bases in between. CDR3 length equals 16 residues. The CDR3 bases are TGTGCCAGCAGCTTGATTCCAAGCGGGTATTTGGACGAGCAGTACTTC. This gives the protein CASSLIPSGYLDEQYF.